These 10 T cell receptor beta chains share one sample of origin, sequenced in a study of cytomegalovirus exposure and HLA in healthy donors. Primers: 60 Vbeta forward and 13 Jbeta reverse. TCRdb keeps only in-frame clones here, not all; method: immunoSEQ multiplex PCR. The data contain 160,000 or so clones, roughly 88% of them singletons. Sequenced: PBMCs. The source is a man aged 50-59 years in good health and CMV-seropositive.

The rearrangement links TRBV11-3 to TRBJ2-2; 11 bases fit TRBD2. CDR1 is SGHNT, CDR2 YENEEA, per germline. The CDR3 runs to 20 residues. The trim removed 3 bases at V and 0 bases at J, leaving 12 bases unmatched. This chain's CDR3 is CASSLSHPPSGRTNTGELFF. In nucleotides, the CDR3 is TGTGCCAGCAGCTTGTCCCACCCTCCTAGCGGGAGGACGAACACCGGGGAGCTGTTTTTT.

In this sample, this clone turned up once. The rearrangement joins TRBV11-2 to TRBJ1-1; 7 bases align to TRBD1. Trimming cost V 5 bases and J 6 bases; bases outside gene matches: 12. Germline CDR1 reads SGHAT; CDR2 reads FQNNGV. This CDR3 contains 15 residues. CDR3 bases: TGTGCCAGCAGCACTCTCGACAGGGAAAGGGCTGAAGCTTTCTTT. Translating gives CASSTLDRERAEAFF.

This clone rates as medium-sized. The chain links TRBV5-6 to TRBJ2-5, with D possibly TRBD1 on 6 matching bases. Germline V gene data show CDR1 as SGHDT and CDR2 as YYEEEE. Trimming took 6 bases from V and 5 from J, leaving 17 bases between them. This CDR3 region has 14 residues. The CDR3 sequence: CASTKGTLGETQYF. The CDR3 nucleotides read TGTGCCAGCACCAAGGGGACATTGGGGGAGACCCAGTACTTC.

This clone came up many times. This chain links TRBV6-6 with TRBJ1-5; perhaps TRBD1 as D (5 bases). The CDR3 covers 16 residues. Trimming stripped 0 bases from V and 0 bases from J, with 9 bases between. Germline values: CDR1 MNHNY, CDR2 SVGAGI (reference sequence). The CDR3 sequence is CASSYSVTVSNQPQHF. For the CDR3, the DNA is TGTGCCAGCAGTTACTCGGTGACAGTTAGCAATCAGCCCCAGCATTTT.

The V call is TRBV28, the J call TRBJ1-1; weak D call: TRBD1 (5 bases). V was clipped by 5 bases and J by 0 bases, with 7 bases between them. The CDR3 consists of 13 residues. Germline lookup yields CDR1 MDHEN and CDR2 SYDVKM. The CDR3 loop reads CASSMTVNTEAFF. Here the CDR3 DNA reads TGTGCCAGCAGTATGACAGTGAACACTGAAGCTTTCTTT.

A few counts support this clone. The chain uses TRBV28 and TRBJ1-3; TRBD1 matches at 7 bases. CDR1 and CDR2 from the germline V gene are MDHEN and SYDVKM. J lost 4 bases, V lost 6 bases, and 6 bases had no gene match. This CDR3 has 14 amino acids. DNA for the CDR3: TGTGCCAGCAGGTCGACAGGGCAAGGAAACACCATATATTTT. Amino acids: CASRSTGQGNTIYF.

This clone was observed a handful of times. V is TRBV11-1 and J is TRBJ1-2; D not certain. The CDR3 length is 13 residues. The ends were cut back, 2 bases at V and 2 bases at J, with 6 bases in the middle. Germline CDR1 reads SGHAT; CDR2 reads FQDESV (reference sequence). The DNA for the CDR3 is TGTGCCAGCAGCTTATCCCTGAACTATGGCTACACCTTC. Translation gives CASSLSLNYGYTF.

The chain couples TRBV6-1 to TRBJ1-5; 8 bases are shared with TRBD1. V gave up 3 bases and J gave up 6 bases; unmatched junction bases: 4. The CDR3 runs to 14 residues. Germline V gene data show CDR1 as MNHNS and CDR2 as SASEGT. CDR3 sequence reads: CASSETGAAQPQHF. The CDR3 coding sequence is TGTGCCAGCAGTGAGACAGGGGCAGCTCAGCCCCAGCATTTT.

The rearrangement joins TRBV10-3 to TRBJ1-6, with TRBD1 matching over 7 bases. The V gene end was trimmed by 10 bases and the J gene end by 7 bases; junction bases not matched to a gene: 13. The CDR3 sequence is 15 residues long. Germline V CDR1 and CDR2: ENHRY, SYGVKD. CDR3 residues: CATRQGHAPNSPLHF. The CDR3 DNA reads TGTGCCACCCGACAGGGCCATGCTCCGAATTCACCCCTCCACTTT.

This rearrangement joins TRBV11-3 to TRBJ2-3, with a weak D call TRBD2 (6 bases). In germline, CDR1 is SGHNT, CDR2 YENEEA. CDR3 length equals 15 residues. V shed 1 base and J shed 6 bases, with 14 bases lying between them. As DNA, the CDR3 is TGTGCCAGCAGCTTAGGGGGGGACCAGGCGGATACGCAGTATTTT. Amino acids: CASSLGGDQADTQYF.